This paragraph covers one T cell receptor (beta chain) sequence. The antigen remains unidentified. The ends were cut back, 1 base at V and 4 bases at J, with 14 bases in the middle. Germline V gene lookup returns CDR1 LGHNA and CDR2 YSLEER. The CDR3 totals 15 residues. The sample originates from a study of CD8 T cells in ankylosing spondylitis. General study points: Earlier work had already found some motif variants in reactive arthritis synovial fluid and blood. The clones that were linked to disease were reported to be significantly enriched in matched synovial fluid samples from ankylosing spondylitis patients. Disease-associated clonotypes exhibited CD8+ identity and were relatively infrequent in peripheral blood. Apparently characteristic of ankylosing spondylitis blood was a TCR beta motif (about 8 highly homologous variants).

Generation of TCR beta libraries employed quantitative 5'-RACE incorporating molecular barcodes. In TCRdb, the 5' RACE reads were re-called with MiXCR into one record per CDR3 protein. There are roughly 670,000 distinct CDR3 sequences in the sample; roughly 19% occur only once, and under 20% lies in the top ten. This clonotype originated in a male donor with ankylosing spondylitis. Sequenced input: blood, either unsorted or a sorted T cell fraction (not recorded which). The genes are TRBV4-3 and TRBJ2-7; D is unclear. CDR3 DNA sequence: TGCGCCAGCAGCCAAGCTCGGACCTGGATGTACGAGCAGTACTTC. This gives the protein CASSQARTWMYEQYF.